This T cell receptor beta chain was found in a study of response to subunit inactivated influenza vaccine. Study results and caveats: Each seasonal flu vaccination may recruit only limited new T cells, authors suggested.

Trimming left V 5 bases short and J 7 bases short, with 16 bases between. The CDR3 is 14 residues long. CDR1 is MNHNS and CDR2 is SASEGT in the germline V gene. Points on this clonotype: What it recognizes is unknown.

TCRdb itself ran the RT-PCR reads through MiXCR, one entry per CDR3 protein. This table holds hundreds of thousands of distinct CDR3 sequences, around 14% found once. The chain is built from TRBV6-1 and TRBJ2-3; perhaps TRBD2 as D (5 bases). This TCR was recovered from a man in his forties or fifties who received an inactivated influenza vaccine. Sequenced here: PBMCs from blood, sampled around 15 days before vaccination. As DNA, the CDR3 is TGTGCCAGCAGTCCTCCCCCGCGGGTTAATACGCAGTATTTT. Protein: CASSPPPRVNTQYF.